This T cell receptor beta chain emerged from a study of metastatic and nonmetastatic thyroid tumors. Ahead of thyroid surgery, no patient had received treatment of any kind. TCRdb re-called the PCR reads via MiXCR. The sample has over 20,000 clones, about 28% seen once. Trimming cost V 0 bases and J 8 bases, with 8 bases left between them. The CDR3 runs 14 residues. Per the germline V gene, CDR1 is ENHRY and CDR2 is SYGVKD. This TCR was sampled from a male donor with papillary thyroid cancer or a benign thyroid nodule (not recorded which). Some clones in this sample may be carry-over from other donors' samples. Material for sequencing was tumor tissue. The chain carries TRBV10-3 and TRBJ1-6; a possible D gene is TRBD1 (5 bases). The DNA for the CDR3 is TGTGCCATCAGTGAGTCGAGCAGGGATTCACCCCTCCACTTT. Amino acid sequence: CAISESSRDSPLHF.